These 32 T cell receptor beta chains originate from one sample sequenced in a study of OX40 agonist ivuxolimab in advanced cancers. Sequenced by immunoSEQ multiplex PCR; TCRdb stores in-frame clones only, minus some. The data show 95,000 to 100,000 clones, roughly 80% seen once. Sample: CD4+ or CD8+ T cells sorted from blood, taken in a trial of the OX40 agonist ivuxolimab. All receptors come from an adult with an advanced solid tumor such as melanoma, head and neck, liver or kidney cancer.

The CDR3 region has the DNA TGTGCCAGCAGCCTCGCCGGGGGGCCCCAGCATTTT. It encodes CASSLAGGPQHF. The chain couples TRBV4-2 to TRBJ1-5, with D possibly TRBD1 on 5 matching bases. With 4 bases removed from V and 9 bases from J, the gap between germline ends came to 10 bases. CDR3 length: 12 amino acids. Germline CDR1 is LGHNA and CDR2 is YNFKEQ.

The V call is TRBV20-1, the J call TRBJ1-2, with D perhaps TRBD1 (5 bases). From germline, CDR1 is DFQATT and CDR2 SNEGSKA (reference sequence). The CDR3 runs 10 residues. Trimming shortened V by 6 bases and J by 11 bases, and 13 bases separated the two germline ends. DNA for the CDR3: TGCAGTGCAGGGGACCTTTTGTACACCTTC. Translated, it gives CSAGDLLYTF.

The chain employs TRBV10-3 and TRBJ2-3; D remains unclear. Trimming took 3 bases from V and 4 from J, leaving 5 bases between them. CDR3 length equals 12 residues. Germline CDR1 ENHRY, CDR2 SYGVKD. In DNA form, the CDR3 reads TGTGCCATCAGTGACTCCGCAGATACGCAGTATTTT. Protein: CAISDSADTQYF.

This clone was observed a handful of times. The chain uses TRBV2 and TRBJ1-5, with D possibly matching TRBD1 (5 bases). V was shortened by 1 base and J by 4 bases, with 8 bases between the two germline ends. Germline V gene lookup returns CDR1 SNHLY and CDR2 FYNNEI. This CDR3 has 14 amino acids. CDR3 DNA: TGTGCCAGCAGTGAAGGGACAAGGAATCAGCCCCAGCATTTT. Its translation: CASSEGTRNQPQHF.

This rearrangement joins TRBV7-8 to TRBJ1-2; TRBD1 is a possible D gene (6 bases). Trimming stripped 1 base from V and 0 bases from J, with 12 bases between. The CDR3 covers 16 residues. In germline, CDR1 is SGHVS, CDR2 FQNEAQ. For the CDR3, the DNA is TGTGCCAGCAGCTTAGTCCGACAGGCTCCTAACTATGGCTACACCTTC. As protein: CASSLVRQAPNYGYTF.

The chain's CDR3 is CASSLQGKTNEKLFF. CDR3 nucleotide sequence: TGTGCCAGCAGCCTACAGGGGAAGACTAATGAAAAACTGTTTTTT. The V and J genes are TRBV7-2 and TRBJ1-4; 7 positions agree with TRBD1. CDR3 length: 15 amino acids. Trimming removed 5 bases from V and 2 bases from J; junction bases left unmatched: 5. Germline-derived CDR1 and CDR2 are SGHTA and FQGNSA.

The sample holds many counts of this clone. The CDR3 bases are TGTGCCAGCAGCTTGGTTGGGAGATCCTACGAGCAGTACTTC. Translation: CASSLVGRSYEQYF. The rearrangement links TRBV5-5 to TRBJ2-7, with D perhaps TRBD2 (5 bases). The CDR3 is 14 amino acids. The germline V and J ends were trimmed by 0 bases and 1 base, with 8 bases remaining between them. Germline CDR1 and CDR2: SGHKS and YYEKEE (reference sequence).

This clone has a handful of counts. This chain links TRBV7-8 with TRBJ1-6, with D possibly being TRBD1 (6 bases). The CDR3 loop spans 15 amino acids. CDR1 is SGHVS, CDR2 FQNEAQ, per germline. V was pared by 5 bases and J by 7 bases, with 15 bases between. The CDR3 protein is CASSLATQGNSPLHF. The CDR3 DNA sequence: TGTGCCAGCAGCCTCGCCACCCAGGGGAATTCACCCCTCCACTTT. The variable domain in full, completed from reference TRBV7-8 and TRBJ1-6, reads GAGVSQSPRYKVAKRGQDVALRCDPISGHVSLFWYQQALGQGPEFLTYFQNEAQLDKSGLPSDRFFAERPEGSVSTLKIQRTQQEDSAVYLCASSLATQGNSPLHFGNGTRLTVT.

V and J are TRBV7-2 and TRBJ2-4; D is unclear. The V gene lost 1 base and the J gene lost 0 bases, with 10 bases spanning the gap. CDR1 is SGHTA and CDR2 is FQGNSA in the germline V gene. This CDR3 contains 16 residues. In DNA, the CDR3 is TGTGCCAGCAGCTTAGTGGGGATTCAAGCCAAAAACATTCAGTACTTC. This sequence encodes CASSLVGIQAKNIQYF.

The chain employs TRBV5-4 and TRBJ2-5, with D possibly being TRBD2 (6 bases). With 2 bases removed from V and 5 bases from J, the gap between germline ends came to 13 bases. Germline lookup yields CDR1 SGHNT and CDR2 YYREEE (reference sequence). This CDR3 region has 14 residues. In DNA, the CDR3 is TGTGCCAGCAGCTTCGGGGGACTGTGGGAGACCCAGTACTTC. Translating gives CASSFGGLWETQYF.

This chain connects TRBV12-5 to TRBJ1-1; D is perhaps TRBD1 (6 bases). Germline V gene sequence: CDR1 LGHNT, CDR2 FRNRAP. V was shortened by 0 bases and J by 10 bases, with 15 bases between the two germline ends. This CDR3 comprises 14 residues. CDR3 region: CASGLVKTGNLAFF. CDR3 DNA sequence: TGTGCTAGTGGTTTGGTAAAAACAGGGAACTTAGCTTTCTTT.

The chain recombines TRBV29-1 with TRBJ1-1; D is unresolved. Germline-derived CDR1 and CDR2 are SQVTM and ANQGSEA. Trimming shortened V by 4 bases and J by 6 bases, and 12 bases separated the two germline ends. CDR3 length: 12 residues. The CDR3 bases are TGCAGCGTTGTACGAGGGAGCGCTGAAGCTTTCTTT. It specifies CSVVRGSAEAFF. The complete variable domain, with remaining parts taken from reference TRBV29-1 and TRBJ1-1, reads SAVISQKPSRDICQRGTSLTIQCQVDSQVTMMFWYRQQPGQSLTLIATANQGSEATYESGFVIDKFPISRPNLTFSTLTVSNMSPEDSSIYLCSVVRGSAEAFFGQGTRLTVV.

This chain links TRBV21-1 with TRBJ1-4. TRBV21-1 is classified as a pseudogene. The CDR3 is 15 residues long. The CDR3, as DNA: TGTGCCAGCAGCAAAGCAGGCTCAGTTAATGAAAAACTGTTTTTT. Translating gives CASSKAGSVNEKLFF.

The rearrangement joins TRBV19 to TRBJ1-5; D is perhaps TRBD1 (5 bases). The CDR3 length is 14 residues. Germline lookup yields CDR1 LNHDA and CDR2 SQIVND (reference sequence). Trimming left V 5 bases short and J 3 bases short, with 11 bases between. As DNA, the CDR3 is TGTGCCAGTAGTTCCAGACAGTACAATCAGCCCCAGCATTTT. Its translation is CASSSRQYNQPQHF.

J is TRBJ1-2 and V is TRBV6-5, with 10 bases fitting TRBD1. Trimming took 2 bases from V and 5 from J; bases not matched to a gene: 8. Per the germline V gene, CDR1 is MNHEY and CDR2 is SVGAGI. The CDR3 spans 16 residues. Here the CDR3 reads CASSYRGQGPHYGYTF. CDR3 bases: TGTGCCAGCAGTTACCGGGGACAGGGGCCCCATTATGGCTACACCTTC.

The chain couples TRBV19 to TRBJ1-6, with no clear D. V shed 5 bases and J shed 8 bases, with 16 bases lying between them. The germline V gene has CDR1 LNHDA and CDR2 SQIVND (reference sequence). CDR3 length equals 15 residues. CDR3 in amino acids: CASSGALGADSPLHF. CDR3 DNA sequence: TGTGCCAGTAGTGGTGCGCTGGGCGCGGATTCACCCCTCCACTTT.

This clone has only one observation. The rearrangement links TRBV18 to TRBJ2-7, with 9 bases that match TRBD1. The V gene end was trimmed by 3 bases and the J gene end by 3 bases; junction bases not matched to a gene: 12. The CDR3 is 17 amino acids. Germline CDR1 reads KGHSH; CDR2 reads LQKENI. The CDR3 loop is CASSPLREGTGRYEQYF. CDR3 nucleotides: TGTGCCAGCTCACCGCTCCGAGAGGGGACAGGGCGCTACGAGCAGTACTTC.

The rearrangement uses TRBV6-1 and TRBJ1-5; tentative D call: TRBD1 (6 bases). The germline gives CDR1 MNHNS, CDR2 SASEGT. The CDR3 contains 14 residues. Trimming took 7 bases from V and 3 from J, leaving 13 bases between them. CDR3 DNA: TGTGCCAGCAATTCCCCGGGACACAATCAGCCCCAGCATTTT. Amino acid sequence: CASNSPGHNQPQHF.

The chain joins TRBV19 to TRBJ2-7; 8 bases map to TRBD2. The V gene end was trimmed by 5 bases and the J gene end by 4 bases; junction bases not matched to a gene: 10. Germline loops: CDR1 LNHDA, CDR2 SQIVND (reference sequence). The CDR3 spans 15 residues. The CDR3 nucleotides are TGTGCCAGTAGTCTTCCCGGACTAGCCTCATACGAGCAGTACTTC. Translation gives CASSLPGLASYEQYF. Using reference TRBV19 and TRBJ2-7 for the parts outside the CDR3, the full variable domain is DGGITQSPKYLFRKEGQNVTLSCEQNLNHDAMYWYRQDPGQGLRLIYYSQIVNDFQKGDIAEGYSVSREKKESFPLTVTSAQKNPTAFYLCASSLPGLASYEQYFGPGTRLTVT.

A few counts support this clone. The V gene is TRBV30, the J gene TRBJ1-1, with 7 bases identical to TRBD1. The CDR3 is 13 residues long. CDR1 GTSNPN and CDR2 SVGIG come from the germline V gene (reference sequence). J lost 1 base, V lost 8 bases, and 7 bases had no gene match. The CDR3 sequence is CAGRTGWNTEAFF. The CDR3 region has the DNA TGTGCCGGAAGGACAGGTTGGAACACTGAAGCTTTCTTT. The full variable domain, with the rest looked up from reference TRBV30 and TRBJ1-1, is SQTIHQWPATLVQPVGSPLSLECTVEGTSNPNLYWYRQAAGRGLQLLFYSVGIGQISSEVPQNLSASRPQDRQFILSSKKLLLSDSGFYLCAGRTGWNTEAFFGQGTRLTVV.

The V and J genes are TRBV7-8 and TRBJ2-1; 10 bases map to TRBD1. With V trimmed by 4 bases and J by 5 bases, 5 bases remained unmatched. The CDR3 runs 15 residues. Germline CDR1 and CDR2: SGHVS and FQNEAQ. The CDR3 spells CASSSGTGVDNEQFF. DNA of the CDR3: TGTGCCAGCAGCTCCGGGACAGGGGTCGACAATGAGCAGTTCTTC.

The chain links TRBV6-1 to TRBJ2-7; the D gene could be TRBD1 or TRBD2 (5 bases each). Germline assignment: CDR1 MNHNS and CDR2 SASEGT. V lost 0 bases, J lost 2 bases, and 14 bases lay in between. The CDR3 runs 16 residues. The CDR3 region has the DNA TGTGCCAGCAGTGAAGCGTCAGGGTGGGGAGCCTACGAGCAGTACTTC. Encoded protein: CASSEASGWGAYEQYF.

The CDR3 nucleotides are TGTGCCAGCACGGTGACAGATACGTATGGCTACACCTTC. Its protein product is CASTVTDTYGYTF. This chain connects TRBV28 to TRBJ1-2; D is perhaps TRBD1 (5 bases). Trimming removed 7 bases from V and 5 bases from J, with 14 bases in between. The V gene's germline CDR1 is MDHEN and CDR2 SYDVKM. The CDR3 consists of 13 residues.

The chain carries TRBV19 and TRBJ1-2, with 7 bases aligning to TRBD1. This CDR3 is built from 15 residues. Per germline, CDR1 LNHDA and CDR2 SQIVND (reference sequence). Losses at the gene ends were 6 bases for V and 0 bases for J; bases not matched to a gene: 7. CDR3 protein: CASRIGTAANYGYTF. As DNA, the CDR3 is TGTGCCAGTAGAATCGGGACAGCAGCTAACTATGGCTACACCTTC.

The chain links TRBV19 to TRBJ1-6; maybe TRBD1 (5 bases). V lost 0 bases, J lost 6 bases, and 12 bases lay in between. The germline CDR1 and CDR2 sequences are LNHDA and SQIVND (reference sequence). The CDR3 extends over 16 amino acids. In nucleotides, the CDR3 is TGTGCCAGTAGTATAGATCAGCGGGGGACTAATTCACCCCTCCACTTT. Its translation is CASSIDQRGTNSPLHF.

This chain joins TRBV27 and TRBJ1-1; 8 bases match TRBD1. With 5 bases clipped from V and 1 base from J, the junction kept 0 bases outside the gene matches. The germline V gene has CDR1 MNHEY and CDR2 SMNVEV (reference sequence). CDR3 length: 13 amino acids. The CDR3: CASSDRGNTEAFF. Here the CDR3 DNA reads TGTGCCAGCAGTGACAGGGGGAACACTGAAGCTTTCTTT.

This rearrangement joins TRBV18 to TRBJ1-2, with D perhaps TRBD1 (5 bases). The CDR3 spans 15 residues. CDR1 and CDR2 from the germline V gene are KGHSH and LQKENI. V shed 1 base and J shed 2 bases, with 11 bases lying between them. The CDR3 spells CASSPQGRANYGYTF. The CDR3 DNA follows: TGTGCCAGCTCACCACAGGGGCGGGCGAACTATGGCTACACCTTC.

This chain links TRBV18 with TRBJ2-7, with a possible D match to TRBD1 (6 bases). CDR3 size: 15 residues. Germline V gene sequence: CDR1 KGHSH, CDR2 LQKENI. The V gene lost 3 bases and the J gene lost 0 bases, with 12 bases spanning the gap. The CDR3 reads CASSPSGTPSYEQYF. The CDR3 DNA is TGTGCCAGCTCACCTTCCGGGACACCCTCCTACGAGCAGTACTTC.

This rearrangement joins TRBV5-1 to TRBJ2-2; no definite D call. Germline V gene sequence: CDR1 SGHRS, CDR2 YFSETQ. The CDR3 sequence is 13 residues long. V was shortened by 4 bases and J by 7 bases, with 11 bases between the two germline ends. This CDR3 is CASSLSLSGELFF. In nucleotides, the CDR3 is TGCGCCAGCAGCCTCTCTTTAAGCGGGGAGCTGTTTTTT.

The chain has TRBV13 and TRBJ2-4, with D perhaps matching TRBD1 (7 bases). The CDR3 is 17 residues long. Trimming shortened V by 5 bases and J by 0 bases, and 17 bases separated the two germline ends. The germline CDR1 and CDR2 sequences are PRHDT and FYEKMQ (reference sequence). CDR3: CASSHVRQGLAKNIQYF. Here the CDR3 DNA reads TGTGCCAGCAGCCACGTGCGACAGGGACTAGCCAAAAACATTCAGTACTTC.

The chain uses TRBV19 and TRBJ1-5; tentatively, D is TRBD1 (5 bases). The V gene's germline CDR1 is LNHDA and CDR2 SQIVND (reference sequence). The CDR3 is 17 amino acids. V was cut by 5 bases and J by 2 bases, with 19 bases left in between. This CDR3 is CASSDGGQGGRNQPQHF. CDR3 DNA: TGTGCCAGTAGTGATGGAGGGCAGGGAGGTCGCAATCAGCCCCAGCATTTT. Using reference TRBV19 and TRBJ1-5 for the parts outside the CDR3, the full variable domain is DGGITQSPKYLFRKEGQNVTLSCEQNLNHDAMYWYRQDPGQGLRLIYYSQIVNDFQKGDIAEGYSVSREKKESFPLTVTSAQKNPTAFYLCASSDGGQGGRNQPQHFGDGTRLSIL.

V usage is TRBV7-8 and J usage is TRBJ2-5, with TRBD2 matching over 13 bases. Germline V lookup: CDR1 SGHVS, CDR2 FQNEAQ. V lost 3 bases and J lost 4; bases outside the gene matches: 2. The CDR3 consists of 15 residues. CDR3 in DNA: TGTGCCAGCAGCTTCCGGACTAGCGGGAGAGAGACCCAGTACTTC. It codes for CASSFRTSGRETQYF.